This is a list of T cell receptor beta chains from one sample in a study of shared clonotypes between healthy human individuals. The repertoire was sequenced with immunoSEQ multiplex PCR; TCRdb's copy has only in-frame clones and lacks some. The sample has roughly 1 million clones; about 84% are singletons. The sample was memory CD4+ T cells from PBMCs. The receptors come from a man aged 18 to 30 in good health. Some clones in this sample may be carry-over from other donors' samples. Both conserved end residues are part of each CDR3. D genes are given only for firm matches. Clone size is shown for a subset of rows, as once, few, many or a class of expanded clone.

>NA|NA|TRBV27|TRBJ2-3|17
TGTGCCAGCAGGCCGCAACCCACAGGGAGGGCCACAGATACGCAGTATTTT
CASRPQPTGRATDTQYF
>few|TRBD1|TRBV2|TRBJ2-7|15
TGTGCCAGCAGTCCCCAGGGGACAGTCCCCTACGAGCAGTACTTC
CASSPQGTVPYEQYF
>few|NA|TRBV7-9|TRBJ2-1|13
TGTGCCAGCAGCTCTCGAGACCGCCCTGAGCAGTTCTTC
CASSSRDRPEQFF
>NA|NA|TRBV7-3|TRBJ1-6|13
TGTGCCAGCGGCTCGACGCCCAATTCACCCCTCCACTTT
CASGSTPNSPLHF
>NA|NA|TRBV27|TRBJ1-2|13
TGTGCCAGCAGTTTAGAGGGGTTCGGTGGCTACACCTTC
CASSLEGFGGYTF
>NA|NA|TRBV29-1|TRBJ1-1|14
TGCAGCGTTGAAAGGGCAGTCATGAACACTGAAGCTTTCTTT
CSVERAVMNTEAFF
>NA|NA|TRBV5-1|TRBJ2-5|12
TGCGCCAGCAGCTTGGAGACGGGGACCCAGTACTTC
CASSLETGTQYF
>NA|NA|TRBV6-1|TRBJ2-2|17
TGTGCCAGCAGTGGATCCCAAGGATTAATTCGGTTGGAGGAGCTGTTTTTT
CASSGSQGLIRLEELFF
>NA|TRBD2|TRBV5-4|TRBJ2-7|15
TGTGCCAGCAGCCAAGGGACTAGCGGGAACTACGAGCAGTACTTC
CASSQGTSGNYEQYF
>NA|TRBD1|TRBV5-1|TRBJ2-7|13
TGCGCCAGCAGCCCGACAGGGTCTTACGAGCAGTACTTC
CASSPTGSYEQYF
>NA|NA|TRBV30|TRBJ2-7|14
TGTGCCTGGAGTGTAGGCCAGGGAACTGGGTGGCAGTACTTC
CAWSVGQGTGWQYF
>NA|TRBD2|TRBV5-1|TRBJ2-5|16
TGCGCCAGCAGCTTGGGGACTAGCGGGAGTGGAGAGACCCAGTACTTC
CASSLGTSGSGETQYF